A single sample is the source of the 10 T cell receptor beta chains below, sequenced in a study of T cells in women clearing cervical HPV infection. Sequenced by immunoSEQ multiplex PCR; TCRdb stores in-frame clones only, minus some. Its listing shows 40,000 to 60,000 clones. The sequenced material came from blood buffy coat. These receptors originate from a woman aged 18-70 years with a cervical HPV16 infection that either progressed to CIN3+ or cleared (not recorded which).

The CDR3 bases that were read are TGTGCCAGTCTCTCCCGGAACACCGGGGAG. Amino acid sequence: CASLSRNTGE. From start to end, the CDR3 is CASLSRNTGELFF. The chain employs TRBV19 and TRBJ2-2; D not resolved. The read gets to within 3 residues of the CDR3 end, and the germline J gene fills in the rest. The CDR3 extends over 13 amino acids. The germline V and J ends were trimmed by 8 bases and 1 base, with 8 bases remaining between them. Germline assignment: CDR1 LNHDA and CDR2 SQIVND (reference sequence).

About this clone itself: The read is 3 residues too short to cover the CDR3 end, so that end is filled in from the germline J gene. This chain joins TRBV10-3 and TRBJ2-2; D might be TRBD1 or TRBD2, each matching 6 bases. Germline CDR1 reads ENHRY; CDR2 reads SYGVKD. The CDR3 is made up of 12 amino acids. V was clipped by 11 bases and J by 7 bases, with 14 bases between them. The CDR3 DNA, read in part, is TGTGCCGCGGGACAAGATGGCGGGGAG. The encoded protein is CAAGQDGGE. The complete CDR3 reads CAAGQDGGELFF.

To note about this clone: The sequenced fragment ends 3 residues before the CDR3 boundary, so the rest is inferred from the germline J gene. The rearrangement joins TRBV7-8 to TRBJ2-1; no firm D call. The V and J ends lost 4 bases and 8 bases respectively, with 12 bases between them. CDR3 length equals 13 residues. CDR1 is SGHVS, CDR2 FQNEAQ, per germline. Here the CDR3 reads CASSSGFLDEQFF. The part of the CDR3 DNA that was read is TGTGCCAGCAGCTCCGGGTTCCTGGATGAG.

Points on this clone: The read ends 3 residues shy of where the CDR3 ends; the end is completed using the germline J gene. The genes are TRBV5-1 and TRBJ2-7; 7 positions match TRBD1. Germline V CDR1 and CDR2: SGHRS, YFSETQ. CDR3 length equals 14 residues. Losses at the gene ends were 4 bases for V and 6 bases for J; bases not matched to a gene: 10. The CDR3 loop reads CASSTGQERAEQYF. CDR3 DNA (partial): TGCGCCAGCAGCACCGGACAGGAACGAGCCGAG.

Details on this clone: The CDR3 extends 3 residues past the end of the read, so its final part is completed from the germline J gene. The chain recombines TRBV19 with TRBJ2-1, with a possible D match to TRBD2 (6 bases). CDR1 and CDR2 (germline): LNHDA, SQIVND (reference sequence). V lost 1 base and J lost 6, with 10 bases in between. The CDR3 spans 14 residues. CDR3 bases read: TGTGCCAGTAGTATAGGGGCGGGGCCCAATGAG. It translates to CASSIGAGPNE. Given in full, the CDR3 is CASSIGAGPNEQFF.

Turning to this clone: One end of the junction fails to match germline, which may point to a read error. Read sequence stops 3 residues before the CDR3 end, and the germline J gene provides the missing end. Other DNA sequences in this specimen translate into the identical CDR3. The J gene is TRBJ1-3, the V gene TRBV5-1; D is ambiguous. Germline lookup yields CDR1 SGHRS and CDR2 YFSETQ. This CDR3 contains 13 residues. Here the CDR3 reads CASSSRAGNTIYF. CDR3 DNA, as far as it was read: TGCGCCAGCAGCTCCCGCGCGGGAAACACA.

The CDR3 bases that were read are TGTGCCATCAGTGAGTCGTGGACTAGCAACTACGAG. The encoded protein is CAISESWTSNYE. The entire CDR3 is CAISESWTSNYEQYF. The genes are TRBV10-3 and TRBJ2-7, with 8 bases that match TRBD2. Read coverage stops 3 residues before the CDR3 terminus; the germline J gene supplies the remainder. Germline values: CDR1 ENHRY, CDR2 SYGVKD. V dropped 0 bases and J dropped 3; count of bases not matched to a gene: 4. The CDR3 runs to 15 residues.

The CDR3 protein is CASGYSSYNEQFF. Partial CDR3 DNA: TGTGCTAGTGGTTATAGCTCCTACAATGAG. The V call is TRBV12-5, the J call TRBJ2-1; D is unresolved. The read finishes 3 residues shy of the CDR3 end, and the germline J gene is used to complete it. In germline, CDR1 is LGHNT, CDR2 FRNRAP. V was trimmed by 4 bases and J by 0 bases, leaving 4 bases between them. This CDR3 contains 13 residues.

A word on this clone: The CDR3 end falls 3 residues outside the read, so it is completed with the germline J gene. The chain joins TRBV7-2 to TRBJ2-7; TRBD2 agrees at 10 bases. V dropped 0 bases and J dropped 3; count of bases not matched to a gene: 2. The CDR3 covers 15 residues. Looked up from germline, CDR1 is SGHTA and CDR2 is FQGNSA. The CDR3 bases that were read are TGTGCCAGCAGCTTAGCGTCTAGCGGGGGCTACGAG. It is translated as CASSLASSGGYE. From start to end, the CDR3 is CASSLASSGGYEQYF.

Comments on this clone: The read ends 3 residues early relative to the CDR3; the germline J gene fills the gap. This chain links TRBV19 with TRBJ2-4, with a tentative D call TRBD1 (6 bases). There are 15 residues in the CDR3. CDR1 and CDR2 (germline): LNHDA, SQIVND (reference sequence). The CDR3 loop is CASSNPVTGSYGQYF. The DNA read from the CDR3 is TGTGCCAGTAGTAACCCTGTTACAGGGAGCTATGGT. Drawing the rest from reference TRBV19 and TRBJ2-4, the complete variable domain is DGGITQSPKYLFRKEGQNVTLSCEQNLNHDAMYWYRQDPGQGLRLIYYSQIVNDFQKGDIAEGYSVSREKKESFPLTVTSAQKNPTAFYLCASSNPVTGSYGQYFGAGTRLSVL.